These 5 T cell receptor beta chains were all obtained from the same sample, sequenced in a study of identical twins. TCRdb reprocessed the 5' RACE reads via MiXCR and lists one record per CDR3 protein. In the table there are around 480,000 distinct CDR3 sequences, 13% to 15% of which are singletons. These data also featured in a second study, about yellow fever vaccine responses in identical twins.

The sequenced sample consisted of CD4+ T cells sorted from blood. The receptors stem from a woman between 18 and 29 years old in good health.

The chain recombines TRBV7-3 with TRBJ2-7, with 10 bases lining up with TRBD1. V shed 1 base, J shed 0 bases, and the junction held 12 bases outside the gene matches. CDR3 length equals 19 residues. CDR1 and CDR2 from the germline V gene are SGHTA and FQGTGA. The CDR3 DNA reads TGTGCCAGCAGCTTAAGGTCGCGGGACAGGGGTAGGAACTCCTACGAGCAGTACTTC. As protein: CASSLRSRDRGRNSYEQYF. The variable domain in full, with the rest retrieved from reference TRBV7-3 and TRBJ2-7, is GAGVSQTPSNKVTEKGKYVELRCDPISGHTALYWYRQSLGQGPEFLIYFQGTGAADDSGLPNDRFFAVRPEGSVSTLKIQRTERGDSAVYLCASSLRSRDRGRNSYEQYFGPGTRLTVT.

This clonotype was seen more than once but under ten times. The chain couples TRBV5-1 to TRBJ2-1; TRBD1 matches at 8 bases. Germline V gene sequence: CDR1 SGHRS, CDR2 YFSETQ. V lost 4 bases, J lost 5 bases, and 11 bases stayed unmatched. This CDR3 is built from 16 residues. The CDR3 DNA sequence: TGCGCCAGCAGCCCGTCCCTCGGGACAGGCAACAATGAGCAGTTCTTC. It specifies CASSPSLGTGNNEQFF. Complete variable domain (other parts from reference TRBV5-1 and TRBJ2-1): KAGVTQTPRYLIKTRGQQVTLSCSPISGHRSVSWYQQTPGQGLQFLFEYFSETQRNKGNFPGRFSGRQFSNSRSEMNVSTLELGDSALYLCASSPSLGTGNNEQFFGPGTRLTVL.

This clonotype was counted only a few times. The CDR3 region is CASRALEDSDGYTF. The CDR3 bases are TGCGCCAGCAGGGCCCTGGAAGACAGCGATGGCTACACCTTC. The rearrangement joins TRBV5-1 to TRBJ1-2; the D gene is possibly TRBD1 (5 bases). Germline CDR1 is SGHRS and CDR2 is YFSETQ. Trimming shortened V by 5 bases and J by 6 bases, and 17 bases separated the two germline ends. The CDR3 spans 14 residues.

This clonotype came up a few times. The gene calls are TRBV2 and TRBJ2-1; D gene unclear. The CDR3 totals 12 residues. CDR1 SNHLY and CDR2 FYNNEI come from the germline V gene. Trimming took 3 bases from V and 5 from J, leaving 5 bases between them. CDR3 in DNA: TGTGCCAGCAGTGATACTGACAATGAGCAGTTCTTC. Translation gives CASSDTDNEQFF.

This chain joins TRBV7-2 and TRBJ1-4, with a weak D call TRBD1 (6 bases). From germline, CDR1 is SGHTA and CDR2 FQGNSA. The CDR3 spans 15 residues. Between the trimmed V and J ends, which lost 3 bases and 0 bases, there was a span of 8 bases. The CDR3 DNA reads as TGTGCCAGCAGCTTGAGACAGGCAACTAATGAAAAACTGTTTTTT. It codes for CASSLRQATNEKLFF.